A selection of T cell receptor beta chains follows, all from one sample in a study of blood T cell repertoires in COVID-19. TCRdb's table, derived via immunoSEQ multiplex PCR, lists solely in-frame clones and lacks some. The table has a few hundred thousand clones, 85% seen once. Sequencing was done on a sample of PBMCs or T cells enriched from blood (not recorded which). Receptors originate from a woman in her forties or fifties who had recovered from COVID-19. The conserved cysteine and the conserved F or W are not part of the CDR3 here. Not every row has a clone size; where given, it reads once, few, many or a size class.

NA,TRBJ2-4,TRBV4-1,14,ASSQDLALGKNIQY
NA,TRBJ1-5,TRBV10-2,12,ASSENNSRQPQH
few,TRBJ1-1,TRBV27,12,ASRNRGVNTEAF
NA,TRBJ1-4,TRBV15,11,ATRGAANEKLF
NA,TRBJ1-4,TRBV18,13,ASSSRSATNEKLF
NA,TRBJ2-1,TRBV5-1,12,ASRIAGLVDEQF
NA,TRBJ2-5,TRBV5-1,12,ASSLVAGVETQY
NA,TRBJ2-1,TRBV7-9,13,ASNRRDSLFGEQF
NA,TRBJ1-4,TRBV11-1,11,ASSSRGLGKLF
NA,TRBJ2-7,TRBV7-6,12,ASSRQAGHYEQY
few,TRBJ2-5,TRBV27,14,ASCLNGGGAAETQY
NA,TRBJ1-4,TRBV19,13,ASSPSSSTNEKLF
NA,TRBJ2-2,TRBV28,12,ASRLQGASGELF
NA,TRBJ2-2,TRBV7-3,11,ASSPYNTGELF
NA,TRBJ2-4,TRBV2,15,ASSEGIDLLAKNIQY
NA,TRBJ2-1,TRBV4-2,13,ASSHTSGGYNEQF
NA,TRBJ2-7,TRBV4-2,12,ASSQETGAYEQY
NA,TRBJ2-3,TRBV11-2,13,ASSRLAGIGDTQY
NA,TRBJ1-5,TRBV3-1/TRBV3-2,11,ASSHGENQPQH
NA,TRBJ1-1,TRBV10-1,13,ASSESRDGNTEAF
NA,TRBJ2-5,TRBV4-1,11,ASSPTGAETQY
NA,TRBJ2-7,TRBV6-5,12,ATSSSGTGYEQY
NA,TRBJ1-4,TRBV7-9,12,ASSPPGTNEKLF